What follows are 13 T cell receptor beta chains derived from one specimen sequenced in a study of memory CD4+ T cells and cytomegalovirus serostatus. Repertoires were generated with immunoSEQ multiplex PCR, while TCRdb's copy carries only in-frame clones and drops some. The sample carries some 46,000 clones, 77% recorded once. The sort gate was single viable CD3+CD4+CD8-CD45RO+ cells for memory CD4+ T cells. The source material was memory CD4+ T cells from blood. All receptors come from an adult in good health and CMV-seronegative.

V and J are TRBV2 and TRBJ1-4; 11 bases match TRBD1. This CDR3 is 16 amino acids long. Germline CDR1 SNHLY, CDR2 FYNNEI. J was trimmed by 5 bases and V by 6 bases; bases with no gene match: 8. The CDR3 sequence: CASSPGQGAPNEKLFF. The CDR3 coding sequence is TGTGCCAGCAGCCCCGGACAGGGGGCGCCCAATGAAAAACTGTTTTTT.

The V and J genes are TRBV7-3 and TRBJ2-3, with 9 nucleotides matching TRBD1. V lost 5 bases and J lost 7; bases outside the gene matches: 1. The CDR3 consists of 12 residues. Germline V lookup: CDR1 SGHTA, CDR2 FQGTGA. This CDR3 is CASSDRGNTQYF. Here the CDR3 DNA reads TGTGCCAGCAGCGACAGGGGGAATACGCAGTATTTT.

This chain joins TRBV4-1 and TRBJ1-1; no clear D gene. Germline V gene data show CDR1 as MGHRA and CDR2 as YSYEKL. Between the trimmed V and J ends, which lost 1 base and 10 bases, there was a span of 13 bases. This CDR3 is built from 13 residues. CDR3 loop: CASSQAPGLGAFF. CDR3 nucleotide sequence: TGCGCCAGCAGCCAAGCTCCCGGGCTGGGAGCTTTCTTT.

This clone was found once. The chain links TRBV4-2 to TRBJ2-1; TRBD2 agrees at 10 bases. CDR1 and CDR2 from the germline V gene are LGHNA and YNFKEQ. This CDR3 is 17 amino acids long. The V segment lost 3 bases and the J segment 3 bases; nucleotides outside the gene matches: 8. The CDR3 DNA reads as TGTGCCAGCAGCCAGGACGAAGCGGGGGGGTACTACAATGAGCAGTTCTTC. Translating gives CASSQDEAGGYYNEQFF.

This chain joins TRBV7-7 and TRBJ2-5; 7 bases are a match to TRBD1. Germline trimming cut 5 bases from V and 5 bases from J; bases unmatched to any gene: 8. This CDR3 is built from 14 residues. In germline, CDR1 is SSHAT, CDR2 FNYEAQ (reference sequence). Written as DNA, the CDR3 is TGTGCCAGCAGCCTGACAGGGATGGAGGAGACCCAGTACTTC. It encodes CASSLTGMEETQYF.

The V gene is TRBV18, the J gene TRBJ2-5; D unclear. Germline V gene data show CDR1 as KGHSH and CDR2 as LQKENI. This CDR3 comprises 11 residues. The V and J ends lost 4 bases and 2 bases respectively, with 2 bases between them. In nucleotides, the CDR3 is TGTGCCAGCTCACTTCAAGAGACCCAGTACTTC. Translating it yields CASSLQETQYF.

CDR3 bases: TGTGCCAGCAGTGACGGGCAGGGAAACACCATATATTTT. Protein sequence: CASSDGQGNTIYF. This chain uses TRBV6-1 with TRBJ1-3; no reliable D call. There are 13 residues in the CDR3. Trimming removed 3 bases at V and 4 bases at J, with 7 bases between. Germline assignment: CDR1 MNHNS and CDR2 SASEGT.

The rearrangement uses TRBV18 and TRBJ1-1; the D gene is possibly TRBD1 (6 bases). CDR1 and CDR2 (germline): KGHSH, LQKENI. The CDR3 runs to 12 residues. V lost 1 base and J lost 10, with 10 bases in between. CDR3 sequence: CASSPLTGPAFF. Written as DNA, the CDR3 is TGTGCCAGCTCACCACTTACAGGGCCAGCTTTCTTT.

This rearrangement joins TRBV14 to TRBJ2-3; 7 positions match TRBD2. CDR3 length: 15 residues. J gave up 5 bases and V 5 bases, and 10 bases lay outside the gene matches. Germline assignment: CDR1 SGHDN and CDR2 FVKESK. CDR3: CASSGLVGGGDTQYF. Written as DNA, the CDR3 is TGTGCCAGCAGCGGACTAGTAGGAGGTGGAGATACGCAGTATTTT. Drawing the rest from reference TRBV14 and TRBJ2-3, the complete variable domain is EAGVTQFPSHSVIEKGQTVTLRCDPISGHDNLYWYRRVMGKEIKFLLHFVKESKQDESGMPNNRFLAERTGGTYSTLKVQPAELEDSGVYFCASSGLVGGGDTQYFGPGTRLTVL.

The rearrangement uses TRBV11-1 and TRBJ2-3, with 8 positions matching TRBD2. The V gene's germline CDR1 is SGHAT and CDR2 FQDESV (reference sequence). The V and J ends lost 7 bases and 5 bases, in that order; junction bases with no gene match: 11. CDR3 length equals 15 residues. CDR3 nucleotide sequence: TGTGCCAGCAAAACGGGACTAGTCGCCGAAGATACGCAGTATTTT. This encodes CASKTGLVAEDTQYF.

The chain employs TRBV4-3 and TRBJ1-2; D perhaps matches TRBD1 (5 bases). CDR3 length equals 14 residues. V was shortened by 1 base and J by 7 bases, with 13 bases between the two germline ends. Germline V gives CDR1 LGHNA, CDR2 YSLEER. The CDR3 DNA follows: TGCGCCAGCAGCCAAGTTGGGGGAATGTTTGGCTACACCTTC. It translates to CASSQVGGMFGYTF.

The rearrangement uses TRBV6-6 and TRBJ2-7; TRBD1 aligns across 7 bases. There are 13 residues in the CDR3. The germline CDR1 and CDR2 sequences are MNHNY and SVGAGI (reference sequence). V dropped 2 bases and J dropped 6; count of bases not matched to a gene: 4. In DNA, the CDR3 is TGTGCCAGCAGTTACCGAGACAGGGTCGAGCAGTACTTC. This gives the protein CASSYRDRVEQYF.

The genes are TRBV10-3 and TRBJ2-5; D ambiguous. The CDR3 runs 12 residues. Trimming cost V 3 bases and J 1 base, with 3 bases left between them. Germline V CDR1 and CDR2: ENHRY, SYGVKD. The CDR3 coding sequence is TGTGCCATCAGTGAAAGCCAAGAGACCCAGTACTTC. Protein product: CAISESQETQYF.